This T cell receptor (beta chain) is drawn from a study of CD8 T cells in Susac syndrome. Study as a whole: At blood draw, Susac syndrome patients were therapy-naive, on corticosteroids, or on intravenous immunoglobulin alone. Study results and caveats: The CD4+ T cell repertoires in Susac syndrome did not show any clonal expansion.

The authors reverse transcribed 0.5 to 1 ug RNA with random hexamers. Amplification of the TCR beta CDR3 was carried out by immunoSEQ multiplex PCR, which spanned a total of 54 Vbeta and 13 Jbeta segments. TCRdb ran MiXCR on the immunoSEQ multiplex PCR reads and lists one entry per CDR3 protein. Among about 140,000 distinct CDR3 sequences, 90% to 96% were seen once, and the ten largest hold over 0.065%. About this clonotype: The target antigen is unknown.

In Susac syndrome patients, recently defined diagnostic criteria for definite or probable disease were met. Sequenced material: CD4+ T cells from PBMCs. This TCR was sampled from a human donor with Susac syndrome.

CDR3 coding DNA: TGCGCCAGCAGCTTGGGGACAGGGGGTTCACTCTCTGGGGCCAACGTCCTGACTTTC. This translates into CASSLGTGGSLSGANVLTF. The chain combines TRBV5-1 with TRBJ2-6; 10 bases fit TRBD1. V trimming: 0 bases; J trimming: 0 bases; junction bases outside the gene matches: 6. The germline V gene has CDR1 SGHRS and CDR2 YFSETQ. The CDR3 is made up of 19 amino acids.